The present T cell receptor beta chain was sequenced within a study of CD4 T cell repertoires and nickel (dated by TCRdb to 2020 to 2021). Receptor libraries were prepared by RT-PCR. The listed sequencing device is Illumina MiSeq. The public reads were reanalyzed by TCRdb: fastp trimming at Q25, MiXCR alignment, in-frame beta chains only. Each CDR3 protein gets just one entry, which takes the most common genes and DNA from the rows behind it. The table for this sample lists 340 or so distinct CDR3 sequences; about 55% of them were counted only once. The ten top clones hold roughly 12% of the sample. In the case of this clonotype: The antigen this receptor binds is unknown. At one boundary the junction diverges from the germline segment, which might be a read error.

For CDR1 and CDR2, the germline V gene (reference sequence) lists LNHDA and SQIVND. From its cysteine to its phenylalanine, the CDR3 spans 17 amino acids. The only DNA kept is the CDR3, 51 bases in frame from the first base. The chain uses TRBV19 and TRBJ1-4, with TRBD1 matching 8 junction bases. The sample consisted of CD4+ T cells from blood, not recorded whether cultured. The TCR was taken from a human donor in a nickel allergy study, with or without nickel allergy (not recorded which). It is not recorded whether this sample comes from one donor or several. The CDR3 protein sequence reads: CASSSGTGPATNVKLFF. The nucleotides read TGTGCCAGTAGTTCCGGGACAGGACCTGCAACTAATGTAAAACTGTTTTTT.